There are a few counts of the clone carrying this T cell receptor beta chain. As handled by the study authors: Reference gene primer amplification gave estimated nucleated cell counts. The repertoire was sequenced with immunoSEQ multiplex PCR; TCRdb's copy has only in-frame clones and lacks some. The V and J calls and the clone size are those of that table, but D and trimming were determined from the DNA. The sample lists around 230,000 clones; about 85% were seen once. This entry comes from a study of blood T cell repertoires in COVID-19. As for the study in general: Donors in the United States, Italy and Spain gave samples during acute or convalescent COVID-19. PBMCs, B-cell-depleted T cells, or T cells were the source of the cDNA or gDNA that made up the material.

The germline V gene encodes CDR1 SGHDN and CDR2 FVKESK. Trimming shortened V by 0 bases and J by 9 bases, and 12 bases separated the two germline ends. The CDR3 is 15 residues long. This receptor was identified in a woman aged 80 or over with acute or convalescent COVID-19. The sample consisted of peripheral blood. The chain has TRBV14 and TRBJ1-6; tentatively, D is TRBD1 (5 bases). The CDR3 coding sequence is TGTGCCAGCAGCCAAGATCAGGGATCAGTTTCACCCCTCCACTTT. It encodes CASSQDQGSVSPLHF. Complete variable domain (other parts from reference TRBV14 and TRBJ1-6): EAGVTQFPSHSVIEKGQTVTLRCDPISGHDNLYWYRRVMGKEIKFLLHFVKESKQDESGMPNNRFLAERTGGTYSTLKVQPAELEDSGVYFCASSQDQGSVSPLHFGNGTRLTVT.